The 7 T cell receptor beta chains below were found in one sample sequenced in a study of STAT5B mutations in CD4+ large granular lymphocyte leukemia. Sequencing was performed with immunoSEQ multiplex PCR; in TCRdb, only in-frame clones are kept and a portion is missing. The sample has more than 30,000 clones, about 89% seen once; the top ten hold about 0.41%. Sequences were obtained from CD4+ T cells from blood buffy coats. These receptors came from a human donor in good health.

This chain's CDR3 is CASSFFLWRESSGELFF. The CDR3 DNA reads TGTGCCAGCAGTTTCTTCCTCTGGCGGGAGTCATCCGGGGAGCTGTTTTTT. This chain uses TRBV28 with TRBJ2-2; 7 nucleotides line up with TRBD2. The CDR3 sequence is 17 residues long. Germline CDR1 MDHEN, CDR2 SYDVKM. Trimming at V came to 3 bases and at J to 6 bases, leaving 13 bases not matched to a gene. Supplemented by reference TRBV28 and TRBJ2-2, the full variable domain reads DVKVTQSSRYLVKRTGEKVFLECVQDMDHENMFWYRQDPGLGLRLIYFSYDVKMKEKGDIPEGYSVSREKKERFSLILESASTNQTSMYLCASSFFLWRESSGELFFGEGSRLTVL.

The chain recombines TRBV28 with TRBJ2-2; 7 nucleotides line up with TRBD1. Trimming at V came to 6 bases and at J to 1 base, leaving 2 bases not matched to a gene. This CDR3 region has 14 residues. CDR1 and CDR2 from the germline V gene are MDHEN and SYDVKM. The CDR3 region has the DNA TGTGCCAGCAGCCCAGGGGGGAACACCGGGGAGCTGTTTTTT. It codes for CASSPGGNTGELFF. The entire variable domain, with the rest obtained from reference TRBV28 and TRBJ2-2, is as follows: DVKVTQSSRYLVKRTGEKVFLECVQDMDHENMFWYRQDPGLGLRLIYFSYDVKMKEKGDIPEGYSVSREKKERFSLILESASTNQTSMYLCASSPGGNTGELFFGEGSRLTVL.

CDR3 in amino acids: CASSESQAGGGEQFF. The CDR3, as DNA: TGTGCCAGCAGTGAATCGCAGGCGGGAGGGGGTGAGCAGTTCTTC. The chain joins TRBV2 to TRBJ2-1, with 9 nucleotides matching TRBD2. The CDR3 sequence is 15 residues long. The V gene's germline CDR1 is SNHLY and CDR2 FYNNEI. V lost 2 bases and J lost 9; bases outside the gene matches: 8.

For the CDR3, the DNA is TGTGCAAGTCGCTTAGACGGGAGGCTAGCGACGTACAATGAGCAGTTCTTC. It yields the protein CASRLDGRLATYNEQFF. The chain is built from TRBV12-2 and TRBJ2-1; the table's D call TRBD2 went unverified against the DNA. TRBV12-2 is a pseudogene. The CDR3 runs 17 residues.

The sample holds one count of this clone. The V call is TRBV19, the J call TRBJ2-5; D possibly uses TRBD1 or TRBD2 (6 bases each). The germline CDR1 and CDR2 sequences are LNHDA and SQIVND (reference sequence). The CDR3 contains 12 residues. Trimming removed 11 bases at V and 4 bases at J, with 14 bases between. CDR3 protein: CAGTGRRETQYF. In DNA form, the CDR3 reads TGTGCCGGAACAGGGAGGAGAGAGACCCAGTACTTC.

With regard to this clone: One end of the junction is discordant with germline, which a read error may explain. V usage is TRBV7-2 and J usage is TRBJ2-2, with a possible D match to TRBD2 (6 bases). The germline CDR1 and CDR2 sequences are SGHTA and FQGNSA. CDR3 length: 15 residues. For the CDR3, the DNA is TGTGCCAGCAGCTTACGGCTAGCGATCACCGGGGAGCGGTTTTTT. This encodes CASSLRLAITGERFF.

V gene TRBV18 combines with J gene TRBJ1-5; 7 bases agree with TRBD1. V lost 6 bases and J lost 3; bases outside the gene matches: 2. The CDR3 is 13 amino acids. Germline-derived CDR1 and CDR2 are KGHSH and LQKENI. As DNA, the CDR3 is TGTGCCAGCTCTGGACAGGACAATCAGCCCCAGCATTTT. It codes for CASSGQDNQPQHF.